The 15 T cell receptor beta chains reported below all come from one sample, sequenced in a study of radiotherapy plus CTLA-4 blockade in lung cancer. Clones were read by immunoSEQ multiplex PCR, and TCRdb kept only the in-frame ones, dropping some. The sample holds around 110,000 clones, roughly four fifths seen once. Sample: peripheral blood, taken from a patient treated with radiotherapy plus ipilimumab. The receptors were sampled from a human donor with non-small cell lung cancer that progressed on radiotherapy plus ipilimumab. Some clones in this sample may be carry-over from other donors' samples.

CDR3 DNA: TGTGCCAGCAGCTTAGGTAATGGGGAGTACTACGAGCAGTACTTC. Translation: CASSLGNGEYYEQYF. The chain joins TRBV7-2 to TRBJ2-7, with D perhaps matching TRBD2 (5 bases). Germline lookup yields CDR1 SGHTA and CDR2 FQGNSA. The CDR3 consists of 15 residues. Trimming left V 1 base short and J 3 bases short, with 13 bases between.

This rearrangement joins TRBV7-6 to TRBJ1-6, with D unclear. The germline CDR1 and CDR2 sequences are SGHVS and FNYEAQ. The CDR3 is made up of 10 amino acids. The V end was cut by 6 bases, the J end by 13 bases, with 7 bases between. The CDR3 protein is CASRLKPLHF. The CDR3 DNA reads as TGTGCCAGCAGGCTTAAGCCCCTCCACTTT. Complete variable domain (other parts from reference TRBV7-6 and TRBJ1-6): GAGVSQSPRYKVTKRGQDVALRCDPISGHVSLYWYRQALGQGPEFLTYFNYEAQQDKSGLPNDRFSAERPEGSISTLTIQRTEQRDSAMYRCASRLKPLHFGNGTRLTVT.

The rearrangement joins TRBV11-2 to TRBJ1-1, with 9 bases aligning to TRBD1. Germline assignment: CDR1 SGHAT and CDR2 FQNNGV. V trimming: 4 bases; J trimming: 6 bases; junction bases outside the gene matches: 9. This CDR3 region has 15 residues. The DNA for the CDR3 is TGTGCCAGCAGCTGGATGGACAGGGGATCTTCTGAAGCTTTCTTT. It codes for CASSWMDRGSSEAFF.

The chain employs TRBV30 and TRBJ1-2; a possible D gene is TRBD1 (6 bases). V lost 0 bases and J 4 bases, leaving 9 bases between the germline ends. Germline values: CDR1 GTSNPN, CDR2 SVGIG (reference sequence). This CDR3 spans 13 amino acids. CDR3 bases: TGTGCCTGGAGTGTAAGGACAGCCTATGGCTACACCTTC. Its protein product is CAWSVRTAYGYTF.

The chain uses TRBV5-6 and TRBJ2-2; no definite D call. In germline, CDR1 is SGHDT, CDR2 YYEEEE. The V gene lost 5 bases and the J gene lost 1 base, with 9 bases spanning the gap. There are 14 residues in the CDR3. CDR3: CASSLLWNTGELFF. The CDR3 DNA reads as TGTGCCAGCAGTCTTCTGTGGAACACCGGGGAGCTGTTTTTT.

The chain employs TRBV15 and TRBJ1-2; no firm D call. The CDR3 has 14 residues. The germline V gene encodes CDR1 LNHNV and CDR2 YYDKDF (reference sequence). The V end lost 1 base, the J end lost 3 bases, and 9 bases lay between the germline ends. CDR3 sequence (DNA): TGTGCCACCAGCAGAGCGGGCACAGACTATGGCTACACCTTC. As protein: CATSRAGTDYGYTF.

The chain is built from TRBV10-3 and TRBJ2-1, with D possibly matching TRBD2 (6 bases). V lost 2 bases to trimming and J lost 3 bases, with 11 bases between them. The CDR3 has 15 residues. The germline V gene has CDR1 ENHRY and CDR2 SYGVKD. The CDR3 DNA reads as TGTGCCATCAGTGAGCCCTCGGACTACTACAATGAGCAGTTCTTC. It is translated as CAISEPSDYYNEQFF.

V is TRBV9 and J is TRBJ1-2, with D maybe TRBD1 (5 bases). Germline CDR1 reads SGDLS; CDR2 reads YYNGEE. With 3 bases removed from V and 8 bases from J, the gap between germline ends came to 17 bases. This CDR3 has 14 amino acids. CDR3 sequence: CASSARDPTIGYTF. The CDR3, as DNA: TGTGCCAGCAGCGCACGGGACCCAACGATAGGCTACACCTTC. Drawing the rest from reference TRBV9 and TRBJ1-2, the complete variable domain is DSGVTQTPKHLITATGQRVTLRCSPRSGDLSVYWYQQSLDQGLQFLIQYYNGEERAKGNILERFSAQQFPDLHSELNLSSLELGDSALYFCASSARDPTIGYTFGSGTRLTVV.

The table lists this clone with a count of one. The J gene is TRBJ2-7, the V gene TRBV6-6; D perhaps matches TRBD1 (6 bases). CDR1 is MNHNY, CDR2 SVGAGI, per germline (reference sequence). This CDR3 is 16 amino acids long. V shed 7 bases and J shed 4 bases, with 23 bases lying between them. CDR3 residues: CASNPIRTGSRYEQYF. Written as DNA, the CDR3 is TGTGCCAGCAATCCAATCCGTACAGGGAGTAGGTACGAGCAGTACTTC.

The chain combines TRBV9 with TRBJ2-1; D perhaps matches TRBD2 (6 bases). The V gene's germline CDR1 is SGDLS and CDR2 YYNGEE. The CDR3 spans 17 residues. The ends were cut back, 4 bases at V and 0 bases at J, with 17 bases in the middle. CDR3 in amino acids: CASSRGGGTSSYNEQFF. CDR3 bases: TGTGCCAGCAGCCGTGGGGGAGGAACAAGCTCCTACAATGAGCAGTTCTTC. The full variable domain, completed using reference TRBV9 and TRBJ2-1, is DSGVTQTPKHLITATGQRVTLRCSPRSGDLSVYWYQQSLDQGLQFLIQYYNGEERAKGNILERFSAQQFPDLHSELNLSSLELGDSALYFCASSRGGGTSSYNEQFFGPGTRLTVL.

The chain joins TRBV18 to TRBJ1-2, with 10 bases identical to TRBD1. This CDR3 contains 15 residues. V was pared by 4 bases and J by 3 bases, with 5 bases of the junction left unmatched. Looked up from germline, CDR1 is KGHSH and CDR2 is LQKENI. The CDR3, as DNA: TGTGCCAGCTCACGGGAGACAGGGGGCTACTATGGCTACACCTTC. Its translation is CASSRETGGYYGYTF.

The gene calls are TRBV7-2 and TRBJ1-4; D may be TRBD1 (5 bases). From germline, CDR1 is SGHTA and CDR2 FQGNSA. The CDR3 totals 16 residues. Trimming left V 5 bases short and J 8 bases short, with 21 bases between. CDR3 in amino acids: CASSLGARGFGEKLFF. In DNA, the CDR3 is TGTGCCAGCAGCCTAGGCGCTCGGGGGTTTGGGGAAAAACTGTTTTTT.

V gene TRBV18 combines with J gene TRBJ1-1; 7 bases map to TRBD1. The germline gives CDR1 KGHSH, CDR2 LQKENI. The CDR3 sequence is 14 residues long. The V segment lost 6 bases and the J segment 4 bases; nucleotides outside the gene matches: 8. CDR3 sequence: CASSRGAGGTEAFF. The CDR3 DNA is TGTGCCAGCTCCCGCGGGGCAGGGGGCACTGAAGCTTTCTTT.

This chain joins TRBV27 and TRBJ2-7; D is possibly TRBD2 (6 bases). The germline CDR1 and CDR2 sequences are MNHEY and SMNVEV (reference sequence). Trimming pared 0 bases from V and 12 bases from J, leaving 12 bases between. The CDR3 is 12 residues long. The CDR3: CASSLSGGFWYF. CDR3 sequence (DNA): TGTGCCAGCAGTTTATCTGGGGGGTTTTGGTACTTC.

The chain is built from TRBV2 and TRBJ1-6, with 7 bases matching TRBD1. CDR1 and CDR2 from the germline V gene are SNHLY and FYNNEI. The CDR3 runs to 15 residues. With 8 bases clipped from V and 1 base from J, the junction kept 5 bases outside the gene matches. CDR3 sequence reads: CASCQGGSYNSPLHF. DNA of the CDR3: TGTGCCAGCTGCCAGGGGGGGTCCTATAATTCACCCCTCCACTTT. The full variable domain, rest sourced from reference TRBV2 and TRBJ1-6, is EPEVTQTPSHQVTQMGQEVILRCVPISNHLYFYWYRQILGQKVEFLVSFYNNEISEKSEIFDDQFSVERPDGSNFTLKIRSTKLEDSAMYFCASCQGGSYNSPLHFGNGTRLTVT.